These 14 T cell receptor beta chains originate from one sample sequenced in a study of identical twins (dated by TCRdb to the mid-2010s). The library was made by 5' RACE. The reads were generated on an Illumina HiSeq 2000. TCRdb redid the processing of the public reads, applying fastp at Q25 and MiXCR, and retained in-frame beta chains. Under each unique CDR3 protein, matching rows form one entry showing the most common genes and DNA. The sample has some 250,000 distinct CDR3 sequences on record, roughly an eighth of them singletons. The ten largest make up roughly 4.2% of the sample. This sample also appeared in a second study, on yellow fever vaccine responses in identical twins.

Sequencing used memory (CD45RO+) T cells sorted from blood. The label giving this sample's cell subset or site can be read as: CD45RO+ enriched T cells. These receptors were obtained from a woman aged 18 to 35 in good health.

This clonotype was picked up a small number of times. The rearrangement links TRBV4-2 to TRBJ2-3; D gene ambiguous. Trimming took 1 base from V and 6 from J, leaving 8 bases between them. The CDR3 consists of 13 residues. Germline V gene lookup returns CDR1 LGHNA and CDR2 YNFKEQ. CDR3 protein: CASSQGLRDTQYF. The DNA of the CDR3 is TGTGCCAGCAGCCAAGGTCTGCGGGATACGCAGTATTTT.

This clonotype was observed a handful of times. This sequence joins TRBV7-2 and TRBJ2-1; the match to TRBD2 covers 13 bases. Germline V gene data show CDR1 as SGHTA and CDR2 as FQGNSA. V was pared by 3 bases and J by 10 bases, with 3 bases of the junction left unmatched. This CDR3 has 14 residues. CDR3 bases: TGTGCCAGCAGCTTTACTAGCGGGAGGGCGGAGCAGTTCTTC. Translating gives CASSFTSGRAEQFF.

This clonotype was seen at least ten times. V gene TRBV24-1 combines with J gene TRBJ2-1; tentatively, D is TRBD1 (7 bases). The germline V and J ends were trimmed by 5 bases and 7 bases, with 14 bases remaining between them. CDR1 is KGHDR, CDR2 SFDVKD, per germline. This CDR3 has 14 residues. CDR3 DNA sequence: TGTGCCACCAGTGGGCAGGGGGAGGAAAATGAGCAGTTCTTC. Translation: CATSGQGEENEQFF.

This clonotype has a count of ten or more. The CDR3 is CSARVRTTGLETQYF. The CDR3 bases are TGCAGTGCTAGAGTCCGGACTACGGGTCTAGAGACCCAGTACTTC. The rearrangement joins TRBV20-1 to TRBJ2-5; possible D gene TRBD2, 6 bases. Germline V gene sequence: CDR1 DFQATT, CDR2 SNEGSKA (reference sequence). The CDR3 totals 15 residues. Trimming shortened V by 1 base and J by 4 bases, and 16 bases separated the two germline ends.

The rearrangement links TRBV25-1 to TRBJ2-2; TRBD1 matches 9 bases. CDR1 MGHDK and CDR2 SYGVNS come from the germline V gene. The CDR3 spans 16 residues. J gave up 3 bases and V 2 bases, and 4 bases lay outside the gene matches. CDR3 amino acids: CASSEMGQGYTGELFF. CDR3 nucleotides: TGTGCCAGCAGTGAAATGGGACAGGGTTACACCGGGGAGCTGTTTTTT.

The CDR3 bases are TGTGCCGGGGGGACAGGGGGCATCGAGCAGTACTTC. It yields the protein CAGGTGGIEQYF. The J gene is TRBJ2-7, the V gene TRBV28, with 12 bases fitting TRBD1. CDR1 is MDHEN and CDR2 is SYDVKM in the germline V gene. V shed 11 bases, J shed 6 bases, and the junction held 5 bases outside the gene matches. The CDR3 length is 12 residues.

This clonotype was seen at least ten times. The chain couples TRBV7-2 to TRBJ2-7; tentative D call: TRBD1 (5 bases). The germline V gene has CDR1 SGHTA and CDR2 FQGNSA. V was pared by 6 bases and J by 3 bases, with 18 bases between. The CDR3 runs to 15 residues. CDR3 amino acids: CASRLELGALYEQYF. The DNA of the CDR3 is TGTGCCAGCAGGCTAGAGCTAGGGGCCCTCTACGAGCAGTACTTC. The complete variable domain, with remaining parts taken from reference TRBV7-2 and TRBJ2-7, reads GAGVSQSPSNKVTEKGKDVELRCDPISGHTALYWYRQSLGQGLEFLIYFQGNSAPDKSGLPSDRFSAERTGGSVSTLTIQRTQQEDSAVYLCASRLELGALYEQYFGPGTRLTVT.

CDR3 sequence (DNA): TGTGCCAGCAGTTCCCCGGGACAGGGGAGGTATGAGCAGTTCTTC. This encodes CASSSPGQGRYEQFF. The chain has TRBV6-2 or TRBV6-3 and TRBJ2-1, with 10 bases aligning to TRBD1. The J segment lost 8 bases and the V segment lost 4 bases, leaving 8 bases of the junction unmatched. This CDR3 is 15 amino acids long. Germline CDR1 is MNHEY and CDR2 is SVGEGT.

The rearrangement links TRBV7-8 to TRBJ1-1; no definite D call. V dropped 4 bases and J dropped 5 bases, with 14 bases sitting between them. This CDR3 comprises 14 residues. The germline CDR1 and CDR2 sequences are SGHVS and FQNEAQ. CDR3 sequence: CASSSRAIRTEAFF. The DNA of the CDR3 is TGTGCCAGCAGCTCGAGGGCCATAAGGACTGAAGCTTTCTTT.

In this sample, this clonotype turned up many times. The V and J genes are TRBV5-4 and TRBJ2-3; 9 bases agree with TRBD1. Germline loops: CDR1 SGHNT, CDR2 YYREEE (reference sequence). The CDR3 runs to 20 residues. After removal of 0 bases from V and 3 bases from J, the junction contained 17 bases not matched to a gene. The CDR3 DNA reads TGTGCCAGCAGCTTGGCCTTTGAGCTTAGGGACAGGGCCTGGACAGATACGCAGTATTTT. As protein: CASSLAFELRDRAWTDTQYF.

This clonotype was counted many times. This chain uses TRBV5-1 with TRBJ2-3; D gene ambiguous. This CDR3 region has 13 residues. The ends were cut back, 0 bases at V and 6 bases at J, with 8 bases in the middle. From germline, CDR1 is SGHRS and CDR2 YFSETQ. As DNA, the CDR3 is TGCGCCAGCAGCTTGGCCGGCAGGGATACGCAGTATTTT. As protein: CASSLAGRDTQYF.

This clonotype has a count of ten or more. This rearrangement joins TRBV7-9 to TRBJ2-1; 11 bases match TRBD2. Germline lookup yields CDR1 SEHNR and CDR2 FQNEAQ (reference sequence). The CDR3 is 16 residues long. Trimming took 5 bases from V and 7 from J; bases not matched to a gene: 10. The CDR3 DNA reads TGTGCCAGCAGCCTCTATGGAGTAGCGGGGGGGAATGAGCAGTTCTTC. It encodes CASSLYGVAGGNEQFF. The whole variable domain, remainder taken from reference TRBV7-9 and TRBJ2-1, is DTGVSQNPRHKITKRGQNVTFRCDPISEHNRLYWYRQTLGQGPEFLTYFQNEAQLEKSRLLSDRFSAERPKGSFSTLEIQRTEQGDSAMYLCASSLYGVAGGNEQFFGPGTRLTVL.

In its sample, this clonotype was seen many times. The V call is TRBV2, the J call TRBJ1-2; 7 bases match TRBD1. The CDR3 consists of 13 residues. After removal of 3 bases from V and 2 bases from J, the junction contained 0 bases not matched to a gene. Germline lookup yields CDR1 SNHLY and CDR2 FYNNEI. The CDR3 reads CASSETGNYGYTF. CDR3 sequence (DNA): TGTGCCAGCAGTGAGACAGGGAACTATGGCTACACCTTC. Together with reference TRBV2 and TRBJ1-2, the CDR3 gives the full variable domain: EPEVTQTPSHQVTQMGQEVILRCVPISNHLYFYWYRQILGQKVEFLVSFYNNEISEKSEIFDDQFSVERPDGSNFTLKIRSTKLEDSAMYFCASSETGNYGYTFGSGTRLTVV.

The J gene is TRBJ2-5, the V gene TRBV2, with D hard to call. The germline V and J ends were trimmed by 5 bases and 2 bases, with 9 bases remaining between them. Germline loops: CDR1 SNHLY, CDR2 FYNNEI. This CDR3 spans 13 amino acids. CDR3 in amino acids: CASSPRRQETQYF. The CDR3 coding sequence is TGTGCCAGCAGTCCGAGACGTCAAGAGACCCAGTACTTC.